This TCR beta chain is from a study of shared clonotypes between healthy human individuals. About this clone: The antigen remains undetermined.

The naive CD8 subset, CD45RO-negative cells positively selected for CCR7, excluded terminally differentiated effector memory CD45RA+ cells. The assay used deep level. Clones were read by immunoSEQ multiplex PCR, and TCRdb kept only the in-frame ones, dropping some. Of about 2,100,000 clones listed, about 92% are singletons. Notes on the study in general: A handful of donors shared 5% to 5.5% of their naive CD4 clonotypes.

The specimen was naive CD8+ T cells from PBMCs. This TCR was recovered from a man between 18 and 29 years old in good health. Some clones in this sample may be carry-over from other donors' samples.

The CDR3, as DNA: TGTGCCAGCAGCTTACGAGAGAACCTCCAAGAGACCCAGTACTTC. It translates to CASSLRENLQETQYF. V and J are TRBV11-2 and TRBJ2-5; D is uncertain. Germline CDR1 reads SGHAT; CDR2 reads FQNNGV. The V and J ends lost 2 bases and 1 base respectively, with 11 bases between them. This CDR3 contains 15 residues. The whole variable domain, remainder taken from reference TRBV11-2 and TRBJ2-5, is EAGVAQSPRYKIIEKRQSVAFWCNPISGHATLYWYQQILGQGPKLLIQFQNNGVVDDSQLPKDRFSAERLKGVDSTLKIQPAKLEDSAVYLCASSLRENLQETQYFGPGTRLLVL.